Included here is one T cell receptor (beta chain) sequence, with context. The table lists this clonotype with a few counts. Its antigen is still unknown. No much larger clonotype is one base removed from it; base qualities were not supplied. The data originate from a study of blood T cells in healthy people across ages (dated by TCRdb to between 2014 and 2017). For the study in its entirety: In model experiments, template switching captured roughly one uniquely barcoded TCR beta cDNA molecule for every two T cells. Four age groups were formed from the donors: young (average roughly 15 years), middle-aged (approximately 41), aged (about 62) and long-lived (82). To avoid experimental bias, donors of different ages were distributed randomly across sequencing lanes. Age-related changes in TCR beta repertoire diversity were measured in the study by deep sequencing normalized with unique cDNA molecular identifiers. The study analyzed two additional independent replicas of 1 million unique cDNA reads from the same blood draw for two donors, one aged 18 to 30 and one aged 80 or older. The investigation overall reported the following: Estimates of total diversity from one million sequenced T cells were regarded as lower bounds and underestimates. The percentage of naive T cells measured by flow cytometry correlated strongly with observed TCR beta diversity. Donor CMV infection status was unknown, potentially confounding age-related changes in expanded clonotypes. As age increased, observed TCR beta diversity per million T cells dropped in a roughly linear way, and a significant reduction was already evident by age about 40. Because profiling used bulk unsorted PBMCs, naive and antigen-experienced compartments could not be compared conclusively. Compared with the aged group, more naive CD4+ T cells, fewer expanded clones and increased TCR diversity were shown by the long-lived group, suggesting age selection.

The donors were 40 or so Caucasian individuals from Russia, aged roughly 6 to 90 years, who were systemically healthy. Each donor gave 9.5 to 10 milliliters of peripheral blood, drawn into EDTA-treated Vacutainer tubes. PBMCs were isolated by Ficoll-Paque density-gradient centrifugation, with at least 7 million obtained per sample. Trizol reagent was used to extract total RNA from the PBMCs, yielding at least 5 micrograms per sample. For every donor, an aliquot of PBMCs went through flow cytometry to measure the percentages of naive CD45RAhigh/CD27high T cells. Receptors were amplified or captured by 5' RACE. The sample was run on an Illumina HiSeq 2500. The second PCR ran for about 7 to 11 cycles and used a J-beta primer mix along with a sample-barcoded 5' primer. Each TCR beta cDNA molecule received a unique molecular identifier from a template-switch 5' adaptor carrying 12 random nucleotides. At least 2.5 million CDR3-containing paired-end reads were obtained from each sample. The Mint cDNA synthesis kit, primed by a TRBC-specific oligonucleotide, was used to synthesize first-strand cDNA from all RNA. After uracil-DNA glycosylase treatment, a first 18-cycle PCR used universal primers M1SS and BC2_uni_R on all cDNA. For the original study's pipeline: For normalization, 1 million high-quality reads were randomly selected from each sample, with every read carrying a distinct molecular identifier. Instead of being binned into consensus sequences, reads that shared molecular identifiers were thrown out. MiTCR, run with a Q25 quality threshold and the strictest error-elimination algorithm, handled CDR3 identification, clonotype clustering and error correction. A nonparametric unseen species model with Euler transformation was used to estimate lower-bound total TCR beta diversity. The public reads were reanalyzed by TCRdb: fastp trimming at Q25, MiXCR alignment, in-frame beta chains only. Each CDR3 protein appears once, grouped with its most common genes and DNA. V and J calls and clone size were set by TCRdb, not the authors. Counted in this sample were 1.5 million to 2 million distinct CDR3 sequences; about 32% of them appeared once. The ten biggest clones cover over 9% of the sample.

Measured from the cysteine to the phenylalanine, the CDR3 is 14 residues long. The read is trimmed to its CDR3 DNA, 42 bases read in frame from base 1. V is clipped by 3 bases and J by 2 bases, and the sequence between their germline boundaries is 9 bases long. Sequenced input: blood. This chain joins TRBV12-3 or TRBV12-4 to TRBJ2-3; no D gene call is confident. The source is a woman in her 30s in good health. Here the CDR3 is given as CASSLYSNTDTQYF. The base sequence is TGTGCCAGCAGTTTGTACAGCAACACAGATACGCAGTATTTT.